This passage covers 28 T cell receptor beta chains from one sample sequenced in a study of blood T cells in healthy people across ages. Next came a second PCR, run for about 6 to 11 cycles, which used a sample-barcoded 5' primer along with a J-beta primer mix. MiXCR, run by TCRdb on the 5' RACE reads, gives a single entry per CDR3 protein. The sample yields about 730,000 distinct CDR3 sequences, roughly 45% seen once. Sequenced material: blood. These receptors all come from a woman in her sixties in good health.

The chain employs TRBV6-6 and TRBJ1-1, with D uncertain. Looked up from germline, CDR1 is MNHNY and CDR2 is SVGAGI (reference sequence). Trimming shortened V by 6 bases and J by 0 bases, and 14 bases separated the two germline ends. This CDR3 contains 15 residues. The CDR3, as DNA: TGTGCCAGCAGATTAACCAGGCTCCTGAACACTGAAGCTTTCTTT. It codes for CASRLTRLLNTEAFF.

This clonotype has a handful of counts. The chain couples TRBV29-1 to TRBJ1-5, with a tentative D call TRBD1 (6 bases). Germline values: CDR1 SQVTM, CDR2 ANQGSEA. This CDR3 region has 15 residues. Trimming removed 4 bases at V and 2 bases at J, with 15 bases between. The CDR3 protein is CSVVTGLKGNQPQHF. The CDR3 region has the DNA TGCAGCGTTGTAACAGGGCTAAAGGGCAATCAGCCCCAGCATTTT.

With regard to this clonotype: A much larger clone differs from this one at a single base, so this may be a read error. V gene TRBV9 combines with J gene TRBJ1-4; D is ambiguous. This CDR3 contains 14 residues. From germline, CDR1 is SGDLS and CDR2 YYNGEE. In nucleotides, the CDR3 is TGTGCCAACAGCACCTCGACGGATAATGAAAAACTGTTTTTT. Amino acids: CANSTSTDNEKLFF.

This clonotype was seen a few times. The V gene is TRBV29-1, the J gene TRBJ2-4; the match to TRBD1 covers 8 bases. The J call may be mistaken, given a closer DNA end match to TRBJ2-7. CDR3 length equals 12 residues. CDR1 SQVTM and CDR2 ANQGSEA come from the germline V gene. CDR3 protein: CSAWTGQGEQYF. The CDR3 DNA reads as TGCAGCGCATGGACAGGGCAAGGCGAGCAGTACTTC.

A single count supports this clonotype. The chain recombines TRBV4-3 with TRBJ1-2, with D possibly being TRBD1 (5 bases). CDR1 and CDR2 (germline): LGHNA, YSLEER. Between the trimmed V and J ends, which lost 0 bases and 6 bases, there was a span of 11 bases. The CDR3 length is 14 residues. CDR3: CASSQDRRGHGYTF. Here the CDR3 DNA reads TGCGCCAGCAGCCAAGATAGACGGGGCCATGGCTACACCTTC.

This clonotype was observed a single time. This chain joins TRBV7-2 and TRBJ2-4; D is unclear. The closer fit of TRBJ2-7 to the DNA end suggests the J call may be wrong. In germline, CDR1 is SGHTA, CDR2 FQGNSA. The CDR3 consists of 15 residues. DNA of the CDR3: TGTGCCAGCAGCTTAGGGCAGGTAATCGAGTACGAGCAGTACTTC. Its protein product is CASSLGQVIEYEQYF.

V and J are TRBV5-1 and TRBJ2-7; 10 bases are a match to TRBD1. This CDR3 is 13 amino acids long. Germline values: CDR1 SGHRS, CDR2 YFSETQ. V was clipped by 6 bases and J by 7 bases; unmatched bases: 7. The CDR3 region has the DNA TGCGCCAGCACGAGACAGGGGGCGGGTGAGCAGTACTTC. Translation: CASTRQGAGEQYF.

The chain joins TRBV4-3 to TRBJ1-5; D gene uncertain. The CDR3 is 15 residues long. Looked up from germline, CDR1 is LGHNA and CDR2 is YSLEER. Trimming shortened V by 1 base and J by 0 bases, and 7 bases separated the two germline ends. The CDR3 DNA is TGCGCCAGCAGCCAAGGGCCGGGTAGCAATCAGCCCCAGCATTTT. Residues: CASSQGPGSNQPQHF.

The rearrangement links TRBV5-1 to TRBJ2-3, with D perhaps matching TRBD1 (5 bases). Germline V gene sequence: CDR1 SGHRS, CDR2 YFSETQ. V gave up 5 bases and J gave up 0 bases, with 13 bases separating them. There are 15 residues in the CDR3. In DNA, the CDR3 is TGCGCCAGCAGGAGGCAGGGCCCTAGCACAGATACGCAGTATTTT. Its translation is CASRRQGPSTDTQYF.

This clonotype was seen a few times. The gene calls are TRBV5-1 and TRBJ2-3, with 8 bases fitting TRBD1. J was trimmed by 2 bases and V by 0 bases; bases with no gene match: 5. The CDR3 sequence is 16 residues long. CDR1 SGHRS and CDR2 YFSETQ come from the germline V gene. The CDR3, as DNA: TGCGCCAGCAGCTTGGCTAGGGACAGGCTCACAGATACGCAGTATTTT. It yields the protein CASSLARDRLTDTQYF.

The genes are TRBV30 and TRBJ1-1; 10 bases align to TRBD1. The ends lost 5 bases at V and 4 bases at J; junction bases unmatched: 1. The V gene's germline CDR1 is GTSNPN and CDR2 SVGIG (reference sequence). The CDR3 is 12 amino acids. The DNA of the CDR3 is TGTGCCTGGGGACAGGGGGGCACTGAAGCTTTCTTT. This translates into CAWGQGGTEAFF.

The table lists this clonotype with many counts. The V gene is TRBV7-9, the J gene TRBJ2-5; 12 bases match TRBD2. There are 15 residues in the CDR3. Germline V CDR1 and CDR2: SEHNR, FQNEAQ (reference sequence). Trimming at V came to 6 bases and at J to 2 bases, leaving 4 bases not matched to a gene. In DNA form, the CDR3 reads TGTGCCAGCAGTTCTCTAGCGGGGGGGCAAGAGACCCAGTACTTC. Residues: CASSSLAGGQETQYF.

The chain has TRBV18 and TRBJ2-3, with 13 bases lining up with TRBD2. Germline trimming cut 6 bases from V and 5 bases from J; bases unmatched to any gene: 5. CDR1 and CDR2 (germline): KGHSH, LQKENI. The CDR3 is made up of 15 amino acids. CDR3: CASSQGLAGQDTQYF. Written as DNA, the CDR3 is TGTGCCAGCTCCCAGGGACTAGCGGGACAAGATACGCAGTATTTT.

This clonotype has more than one count but fewer than ten. The rearrangement links TRBV27 to TRBJ2-1; possibly TRBD2 for D (6 bases). Germline V CDR1 and CDR2: MNHEY, SMNVEV (reference sequence). The length of the CDR3 is 13 residues. V was trimmed by 5 bases and J by 7 bases, leaving 12 bases between them. The CDR3 region has the DNA TGTGCCAGCAGTCCAATAGCGGCTAATGAGCAGTTCTTC. Translated: CASSPIAANEQFF.

There are a few counts of this clonotype. The chain carries TRBV7-9 and TRBJ1-1; 7 bases match TRBD1. V shed 6 bases, J shed 3 bases, and the junction held 4 bases outside the gene matches. The CDR3 is 13 amino acids. In germline, CDR1 is SEHNR, CDR2 FQNEAQ (reference sequence). The CDR3 spells CASRTTGDTEAFF. In DNA form, the CDR3 reads TGTGCCAGCAGAACCACAGGGGACACTGAAGCTTTCTTT.

The chain is built from TRBV4-1 and TRBJ1-5, with D unresolved. The CDR3 consists of 16 residues. V was clipped by 5 bases and J by 3 bases, with 17 bases between them. Germline CDR1 is MGHRA and CDR2 is YSYEKL. The CDR3 coding sequence is TGCGCCAGCAGCTCGTATTGGACTGACAACAATCAGCCCCAGCATTTT. As protein: CASSSYWTDNNQPQHF.

The count of this clonotype is one. A much more abundant neighbour one base away suggests this may be a read error. The chain combines TRBV29-1 with TRBJ1-2; D unresolved. This CDR3 region has 10 residues. In germline, CDR1 is SQVTM, CDR2 ANQGSEA. The CDR3 region has the DNA TGCAGCGTTGTGGGGTATGGCTGCACCTTC. Translated, it gives CSVVGYGCTF.

V gene TRBV2 combines with J gene TRBJ1-2, with D possibly being TRBD1 (6 bases). The germline V gene has CDR1 SNHLY and CDR2 FYNNEI. The CDR3 totals 15 residues. V was shortened by 9 bases and J by 0 bases, with 17 bases between the two germline ends. The chain's CDR3 is CARGASQGANYGYTF. In nucleotides, the CDR3 is TGTGCCAGGGGGGCTTCTCAGGGTGCTAACTATGGCTACACCTTC.

This clonotype occurred a few times. This chain connects TRBV5-1 to TRBJ2-4; D may match TRBD1 or TRBD2 (6 bases each). Trimming cost V 1 base and J 13 bases, with 18 bases left between them. Germline CDR1 is SGHRS and CDR2 is YFSETQ. This CDR3 is built from 14 residues. The CDR3 coding sequence is TGCGCCAGCAGCTTGAAGACGGGGGCTTGGGAGCAGTACTTC. Its protein is CASSLKTGAWEQYF.

In nucleotides, the CDR3 is TGTGCCAGCAGCCTACAATCTAGCGGGAGAGGGGCAGATACGCAGTATTTT. Amino acid sequence: CASSLQSSGRGADTQYF. The chain carries TRBV7-2 and TRBJ2-3; TRBD2 aligns across 10 bases. V lost 5 bases to trimming and J lost 4 bases; unmatched junction nucleotides: 12. This CDR3 is built from 17 residues. Germline CDR1 SGHTA, CDR2 FQGNSA.

The chain couples TRBV20-1 to TRBJ2-1; TRBD2 matches 11 bases. Trimming removed 7 bases from V and 6 bases from J; junction bases left unmatched: 8. Germline V lookup: CDR1 DFQATT, CDR2 SNEGSKA (reference sequence). The CDR3 is 14 amino acids. The CDR3 DNA reads as TGCAGTGGTACTAGCGGGGGAAACTTCAATGAGCAGTTCTTC. Its translation: CSGTSGGNFNEQFF.

This clonotype was counted a single time. The rearrangement joins TRBV6-5 to TRBJ2-3; tentative D call: TRBD1 (6 bases). V lost 2 bases, J lost 0 bases, and 9 bases lay in between. The germline V gene encodes CDR1 MNHEY and CDR2 SVGAGI. This CDR3 region has 15 residues. CDR3 sequence: CASSYMGASTDTQYF. CDR3 coding DNA: TGTGCCAGCAGTTACATGGGGGCTAGCACAGATACGCAGTATTTT.

The V and J genes are TRBV28 and TRBJ2-7; the D gene is possibly TRBD2 (5 bases). The germline V gene has CDR1 MDHEN and CDR2 SYDVKM. The CDR3 is made up of 14 amino acids. Trimming removed 7 bases at V and 3 bases at J, with 16 bases between. CDR3 bases: TGTGCCAGCATCCCAGCCGAGGGATTCTACGAGCAGTACTTC. Amino acids: CASIPAEGFYEQYF.

This clonotype has a handful of counts. This chain joins TRBV29-1 and TRBJ1-2; no firm D call. V lost 3 bases to trimming and J lost 0 bases, with 11 bases between them. The CDR3 is made up of 14 amino acids. The germline gives CDR1 SQVTM, CDR2 ANQGSEA. Here the CDR3 reads CSVDPHKANYGYTF. The CDR3 region has the DNA TGCAGCGTTGATCCACACAAAGCTAACTATGGCTACACCTTC.

This clonotype was picked up many times. The chain is built from TRBV27 and TRBJ2-1; D is possibly TRBD1 or TRBD2 (6 bases each). This CDR3 has 14 residues. Germline V gene data show CDR1 as MNHEY and CDR2 as SMNVEV (reference sequence). The germline V and J ends were trimmed by 10 bases and 4 bases, with 17 bases remaining between them. CDR3 loop: CATKRGDPYNEQFF. The DNA for the CDR3 is TGTGCCACCAAGAGGGGGGACCCATACAATGAGCAGTTCTTC.

This chain joins TRBV25-1 and TRBJ2-5; D unresolved. The V and J ends lost 4 bases and 4 bases respectively, with 13 bases between them. From germline, CDR1 is MGHDK and CDR2 SYGVNS. The CDR3 runs to 14 residues. This chain's CDR3 is CASSAPRVGETQYF. The CDR3 bases are TGTGCCAGCAGTGCCCCAAGGGTTGGAGAGACCCAGTACTTC.

This clonotype showed up just a few times. The V gene is TRBV6-2 or TRBV6-3, the J gene TRBJ2-4; 11 bases agree with TRBD2. The J call is uncertain, as TRBJ2-7 better fits the DNA end. The germline V gene encodes CDR1 MNHEY and CDR2 SVGEGT. This CDR3 has 16 amino acids. The CDR3: CASTFSTSGSSYEQYF. CDR3 sequence (DNA): TGTGCCAGCACCTTTTCTACTAGCGGGAGTTCCTACGAGCAGTACTTC.

V and J are TRBV6-5 and TRBJ2-7; 8 bases fit TRBD1. V lost 0 bases to trimming and J lost 5 bases; unmatched junction nucleotides: 15. The CDR3 length is 18 residues. Germline CDR1 and CDR2: MNHEY and SVGAGI. The CDR3 sequence: CASSYSLETWTGTDEQYF. CDR3 DNA: TGTGCCAGCAGTTACTCTCTCGAAACCTGGACAGGGACCGACGAGCAGTACTTC.